What follows describes a single T cell receptor (beta chain). This sample stems from a study of blood T cell repertoires in COVID-19. For the study at large: Donors in the United States, Italy and Spain gave samples during acute or convalescent COVID-19. PBMCs, B-cell-depleted T cells, or T cells provided the cDNA or gDNA that made up the material.

Germline V CDR1 and CDR2: SGHAT, FQNNGV. Deletions cut 5 bases from V and 4 bases from J, with 18 bases between. The CDR3 has 16 residues. Authors' analysis steps: Estimates of nucleated cell counts were drawn from the amplification of reference gene primers. Repertoires were generated with immunoSEQ multiplex PCR, while TCRdb's copy carries only in-frame clones and drops some. The V and J calls and clone size come from that table; D and trimming were worked out from the DNA. The sample consists of some 71,000 clones, about 80% of them appearing once. The sample taken for sequencing was peripheral blood. The chain recombines TRBV11-2 with TRBJ1-3, with D hard to call. The source is a woman aged 70 to 79 with acute or convalescent COVID-19. CDR3 nucleotides: TGTGCCAGCAGCCCTCCGGGGAGTGGATGGGGAAACACCATATATTTT. This gives the protein CASSPPGSGWGNTIYF. The full variable domain, with the rest looked up from reference TRBV11-2 and TRBJ1-3, is EAGVAQSPRYKIIEKRQSVAFWCNPISGHATLYWYQQILGQGPKLLIQFQNNGVVDDSQLPKDRFSAERLKGVDSTLKIQPAKLEDSAVYLCASSPPGSGWGNTIYFGEGSWLTVV.